Below are 8 T cell receptor beta chains sequenced from a single sample in a study of T cell responses to AZD1222 COVID-19 vaccine. Assay: immunoSEQ multiplex PCR; the TCRdb copy retains only in-frame clones and omits some. The sample holds tens of thousands of clones, 87% seen once. The source was peripheral blood, collected 28 days after the second AZD1222 dose. The receptors were sampled from an adult who received the AZD1222 COVID-19 vaccine.

The chain has TRBV21-1 and TRBJ2-3; TRBD1 reflects the table's D call only, with no check against the DNA. TRBV21-1 is a listed pseudogene. CDR3 size: 15 residues. CDR3 in DNA: TGTGCCAGCAGCAATGGCGACACTAGCACAGATACGCAGTATTTT. Protein product: CASSNGDTSTDTQYF.

The chain recombines TRBV28 with TRBJ2-6; TRBD1 matches at 8 bases. This CDR3 is built from 18 residues. Germline assignment: CDR1 MDHEN and CDR2 SYDVKM. V trimming: 3 bases; J trimming: 3 bases; junction bases outside the gene matches: 10. CDR3 bases: TGTGCCAGCAGTTTCGGCAGGGGGCCCTTGGGTGGGGCCAACGTCCTGACTTTC. It specifies CASSFGRGPLGGANVLTF.

The chain combines TRBV6-1 with TRBJ1-1; 7 bases align to TRBD1. CDR1 and CDR2 (germline): MNHNS, SASEGT. V lost 2 bases to trimming and J lost 0 bases; unmatched junction nucleotides: 6. The CDR3 length is 16 residues. The CDR3 DNA is TGTGCCAGCAGTGAATTAATGACAGGGTTGAACACTGAAGCTTTCTTT. Amino acids: CASSELMTGLNTEAFF.

The V gene is TRBV19, the J gene TRBJ2-4, with D maybe TRBD1 (6 bases). Trimming shortened V by 5 bases and J by 9 bases, and 14 bases separated the two germline ends. The CDR3 covers 13 residues. CDR1 and CDR2 from the germline V gene are LNHDA and SQIVND (reference sequence). The CDR3 is CASSGGEWSIQYF. DNA for the CDR3: TGTGCCAGTAGTGGGGGCGAATGGAGCATTCAGTACTTC.

J is TRBJ1-3 and V is TRBV10-3, with D unresolved. The CDR3 has 15 amino acids. Germline V gene sequence: CDR1 ENHRY, CDR2 SYGVKD. V was clipped by 0 bases and J by 4 bases, with 10 bases between them. The CDR3 reads CAISESKGSGNTIYF. Written as DNA, the CDR3 is TGTGCCATCAGTGAGTCCAAGGGCAGCGGAAACACCATATATTTT.

V and J are TRBV24-1 and TRBJ2-1, with 10 nucleotides matching TRBD2. J lost 4 bases, V lost 3 bases, and 11 bases had no gene match. CDR1 and CDR2 from the germline V gene are KGHDR and SFDVKD. The CDR3 extends over 18 amino acids. CDR3 DNA: TGTGCCACCAGTGATCCCCGGGATAGCGGGAGGTTGTACAATGAGCAGTTCTTC. Translation: CATSDPRDSGRLYNEQFF.

The V gene is TRBV27, the J gene TRBJ1-1; perhaps TRBD1 as D (5 bases). CDR1 is MNHEY, CDR2 SMNVEV, per germline (reference sequence). Trimming stripped 3 bases from V and 4 bases from J, with 12 bases between. The CDR3 length is 14 residues. The CDR3 coding sequence is TGTGCCAGCAGTTTCCGGGACCGAAGCACTGAAGCTTTCTTT. This sequence encodes CASSFRDRSTEAFF.

The chain is built from TRBV12-3 or TRBV12-4 and TRBJ2-7, with D perhaps TRBD2 (6 bases). Trimming shortened V by 6 bases and J by 3 bases, and 9 bases separated the two germline ends. This CDR3 spans 12 amino acids. The CDR3 region is CASSSGGYEQYF. The CDR3 DNA is TGTGCCAGCAGCTCCGGGGGCTACGAGCAGTACTTC.